This TCR beta chain was retrieved from a study of human T cells and chemical hapten exposure. Time point denoted: pre-sensitization, week 0. The treatment is: therapeutic diphenylcyclopropenone sensitization with weekly scalp DPC. TCRdb used MiXCR to reprocess the RACE reads, holding one entry per CDR3 protein. The sample holds about 380,000 distinct CDR3 sequences, 5.1% seen once. In this sample, this clonotype turned up a few times. This specimen consisted of whole blood, obtained in connection with sensitization to the hapten diphenylcyclopropenone (DPC). The TCR sequence derives from a woman in her forties or fifties with alopecia areata. Some clones in this sample may be carry-over from other donors' samples.

The CDR3 region is CASTAHPGTESDTQYF. The CDR3 nucleotides are TGTGCCAGCACCGCACATCCCGGGACGGAATCAGATACGCAGTATTTT. V and J are TRBV2 and TRBJ2-3; D possibly uses TRBD1 or TRBD2 (5 bases each). V lost 7 bases and J lost 4, with 21 bases in between. Germline-derived CDR1 and CDR2 are SNHLY and FYNNEI. The CDR3 totals 16 residues.